This TCR beta chain was sequenced in a study of technical replicates of blood from several donors. The repertoire was sequenced with immunoSEQ multiplex PCR; TCRdb's copy has only in-frame clones and lacks some. The table includes 80,000 to 95,000 clones, roughly 94% detected once. The sample holds one count of this clone. This clonotype originated in a human donor in good health. The sample consisted of T cells isolated from PBMCs.

The CDR3 loop reads CASRFGTSDTYEQYF. The CDR3 DNA is TGTGCCAGCAGGTTTGGGACTAGCGACACCTACGAGCAGTACTTC. The chain combines TRBV2 with TRBJ2-7; TRBD2 matches at 10 bases. The germline gives CDR1 SNHLY, CDR2 FYNNEI. Trimming took 6 bases from V and 2 from J; bases not matched to a gene: 7. This CDR3 spans 15 amino acids.